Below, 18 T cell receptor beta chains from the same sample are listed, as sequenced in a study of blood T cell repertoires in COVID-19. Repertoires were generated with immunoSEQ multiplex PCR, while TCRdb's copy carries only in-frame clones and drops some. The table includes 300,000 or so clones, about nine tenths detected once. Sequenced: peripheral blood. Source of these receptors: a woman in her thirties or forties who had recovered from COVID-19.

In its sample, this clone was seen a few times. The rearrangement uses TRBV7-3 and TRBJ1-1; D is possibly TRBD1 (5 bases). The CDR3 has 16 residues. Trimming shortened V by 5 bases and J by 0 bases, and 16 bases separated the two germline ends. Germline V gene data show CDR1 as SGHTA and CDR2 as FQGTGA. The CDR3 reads CASSPTGGFMNTEAFF. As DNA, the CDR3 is TGTGCCAGCAGCCCCACGGGGGGGTTTATGAACACTGAAGCTTTCTTT.

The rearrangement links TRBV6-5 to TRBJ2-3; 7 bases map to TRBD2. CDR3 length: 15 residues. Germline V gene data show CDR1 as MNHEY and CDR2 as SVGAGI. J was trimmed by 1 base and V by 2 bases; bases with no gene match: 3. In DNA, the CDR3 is TGTGCCAGCAGTTACGGCGGGGGTGGCACAGATACGCAGTATTTT. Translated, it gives CASSYGGGGTDTQYF.

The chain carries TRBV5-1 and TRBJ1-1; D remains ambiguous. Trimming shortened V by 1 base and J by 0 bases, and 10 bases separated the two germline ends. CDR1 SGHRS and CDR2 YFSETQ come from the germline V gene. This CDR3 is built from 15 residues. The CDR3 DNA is TGCGCCAGCAGCTTGTTTCCCGAGATGAACACTGAAGCTTTCTTT. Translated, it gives CASSLFPEMNTEAFF.

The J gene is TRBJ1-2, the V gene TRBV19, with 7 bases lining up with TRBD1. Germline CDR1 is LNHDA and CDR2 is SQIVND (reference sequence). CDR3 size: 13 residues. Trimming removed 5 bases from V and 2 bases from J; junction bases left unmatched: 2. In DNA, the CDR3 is TGTGCCAGTAGTGACAGGGCAAACTATGGCTACACCTTC. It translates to CASSDRANYGYTF. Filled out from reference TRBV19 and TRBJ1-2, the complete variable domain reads DGGITQSPKYLFRKEGQNVTLSCEQNLNHDAMYWYRQDPGQGLRLIYYSQIVNDFQKGDIAEGYSVSREKKESFPLTVTSAQKNPTAFYLCASSDRANYGYTFGSGTRLTVV.

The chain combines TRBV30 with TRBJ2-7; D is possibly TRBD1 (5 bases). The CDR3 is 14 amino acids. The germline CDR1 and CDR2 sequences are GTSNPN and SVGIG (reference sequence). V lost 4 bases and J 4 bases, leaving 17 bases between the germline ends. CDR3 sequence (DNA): TGTGCCTGGACCCAGGGATCCGTCGGGTACGAGCAGTACTTC. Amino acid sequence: CAWTQGSVGYEQYF.

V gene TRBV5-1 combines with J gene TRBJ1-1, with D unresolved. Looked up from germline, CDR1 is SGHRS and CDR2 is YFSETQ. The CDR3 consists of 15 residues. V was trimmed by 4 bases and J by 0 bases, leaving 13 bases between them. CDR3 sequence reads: CASSASVGVNTEAFF. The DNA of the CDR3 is TGCGCCAGCAGCGCAAGTGTTGGAGTGAACACTGAAGCTTTCTTT.

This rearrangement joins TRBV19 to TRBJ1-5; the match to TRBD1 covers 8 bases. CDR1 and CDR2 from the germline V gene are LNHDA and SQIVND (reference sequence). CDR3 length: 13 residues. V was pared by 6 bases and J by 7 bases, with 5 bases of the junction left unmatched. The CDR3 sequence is CASRDRVQQPQHF. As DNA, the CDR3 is TGTGCCAGTAGGGACAGGGTCCAACAGCCCCAGCATTTT.

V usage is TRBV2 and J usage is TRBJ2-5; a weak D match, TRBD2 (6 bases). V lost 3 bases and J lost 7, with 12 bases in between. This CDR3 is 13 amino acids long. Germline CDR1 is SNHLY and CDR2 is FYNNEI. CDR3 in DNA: TGTGCCAGCAGTGAGCTCGGCGGGGCGACCCAGTACTTC. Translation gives CASSELGGATQYF.

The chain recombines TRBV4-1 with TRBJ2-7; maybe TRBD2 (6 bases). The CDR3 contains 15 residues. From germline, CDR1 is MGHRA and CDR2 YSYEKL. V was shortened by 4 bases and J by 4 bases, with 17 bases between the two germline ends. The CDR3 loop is CASSPREPTPYEQYF. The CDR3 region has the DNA TGCGCCAGCAGCCCCCGGGAGCCAACCCCTTACGAGCAGTACTTC.

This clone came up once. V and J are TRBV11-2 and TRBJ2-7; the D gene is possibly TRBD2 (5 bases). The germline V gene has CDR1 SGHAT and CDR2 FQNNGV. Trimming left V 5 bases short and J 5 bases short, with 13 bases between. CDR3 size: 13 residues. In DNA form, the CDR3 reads TGTGCCAGCAGCCAGCCCGGGGTGAACGAGCAGTACTTC. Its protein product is CASSQPGVNEQYF. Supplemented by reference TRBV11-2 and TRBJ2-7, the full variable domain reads EAGVAQSPRYKIIEKRQSVAFWCNPISGHATLYWYQQILGQGPKLLIQFQNNGVVDDSQLPKDRFSAERLKGVDSTLKIQPAKLEDSAVYLCASSQPGVNEQYFGPGTRLTVT.

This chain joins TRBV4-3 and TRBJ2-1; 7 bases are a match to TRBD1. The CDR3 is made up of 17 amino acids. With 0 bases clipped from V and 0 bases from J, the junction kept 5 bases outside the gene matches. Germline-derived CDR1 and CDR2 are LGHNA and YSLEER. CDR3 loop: CASSQDSHRGSYNEQFF. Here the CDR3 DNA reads TGCGCCAGCAGCCAAGATTCTCACAGGGGCTCCTACAATGAGCAGTTCTTC.

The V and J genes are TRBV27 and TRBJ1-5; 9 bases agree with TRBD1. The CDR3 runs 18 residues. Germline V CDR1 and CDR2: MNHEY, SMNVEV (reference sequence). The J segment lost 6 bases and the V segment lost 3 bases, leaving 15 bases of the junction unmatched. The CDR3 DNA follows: TGTGCCAGCAGTTTTCTCCCTATCGGGACAGGGAGGGCTCAGCCCCAGCATTTT. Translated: CASSFLPIGTGRAQPQHF.

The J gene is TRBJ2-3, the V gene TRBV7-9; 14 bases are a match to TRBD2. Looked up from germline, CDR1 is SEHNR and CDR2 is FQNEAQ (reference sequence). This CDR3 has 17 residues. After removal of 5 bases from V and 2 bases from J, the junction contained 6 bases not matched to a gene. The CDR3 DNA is TGTGCCAGCAGCAGAGGGACTAGCGGGGGCACCACAGATACGCAGTATTTT. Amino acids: CASSRGTSGGTTDTQYF.

Here the CDR3 reads CASSPLFLGDSPYNEQFF. CDR3 bases: TGTGCCAGCAGCCCACTATTTCTTGGTGACAGCCCATACAATGAGCAGTTCTTC. This chain uses TRBV5-8 with TRBJ2-1, with a tentative D call TRBD1 (5 bases). Germline V gene data show CDR1 as SGHTS and CDR2 as YDEGEE. The CDR3 runs to 18 residues. Between the trimmed V and J ends, which lost 4 bases and 4 bases, there was a span of 24 bases.

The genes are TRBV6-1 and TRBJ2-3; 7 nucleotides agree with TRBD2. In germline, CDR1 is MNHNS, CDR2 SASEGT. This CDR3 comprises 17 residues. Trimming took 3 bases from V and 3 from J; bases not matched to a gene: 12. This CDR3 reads CASSDPLRWGGTDTQYF. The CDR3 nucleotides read TGTGCCAGCAGTGATCCGCTAAGGTGGGGGGGTACAGATACGCAGTATTTT.

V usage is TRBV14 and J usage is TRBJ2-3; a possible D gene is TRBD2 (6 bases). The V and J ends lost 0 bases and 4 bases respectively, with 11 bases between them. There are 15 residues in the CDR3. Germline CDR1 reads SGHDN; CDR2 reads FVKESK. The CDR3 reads CASSQDAGWADTQYF. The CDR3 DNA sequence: TGTGCCAGCAGCCAAGACGCGGGGTGGGCAGATACGCAGTATTTT.

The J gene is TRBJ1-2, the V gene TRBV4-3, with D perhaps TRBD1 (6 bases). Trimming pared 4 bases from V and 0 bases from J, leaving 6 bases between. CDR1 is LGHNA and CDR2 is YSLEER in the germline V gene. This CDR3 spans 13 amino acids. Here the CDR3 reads CASSRDTNYGYTF. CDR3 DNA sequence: TGCGCCAGCAGCCGGGACACTAACTATGGCTACACCTTC.

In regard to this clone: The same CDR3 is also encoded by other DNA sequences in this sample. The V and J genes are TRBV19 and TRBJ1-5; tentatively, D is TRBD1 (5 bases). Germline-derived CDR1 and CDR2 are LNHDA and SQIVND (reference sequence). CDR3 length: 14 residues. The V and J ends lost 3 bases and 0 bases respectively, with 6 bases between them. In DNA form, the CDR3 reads TGTGCCAGTAGTATCAGGGATAGCAATCAGCCCCAGCATTTT. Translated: CASSIRDSNQPQHF. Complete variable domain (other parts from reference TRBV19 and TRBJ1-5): DGGITQSPKYLFRKEGQNVTLSCEQNLNHDAMYWYRQDPGQGLRLIYYSQIVNDFQKGDIAEGYSVSREKKESFPLTVTSAQKNPTAFYLCASSIRDSNQPQHFGDGTRLSIL.